This TCR beta chain stems from a study of PD-L1 blockade in urothelial cancer (dated by TCRdb to 2016 to 2017). At the level of the whole study: Every patient began therapy in 2014 and was given atezolizumab 1,200 mg intravenously every 3 weeks. Twenty-five of 29 patients were identified as males with urothelial cancer of bladder origin, and a prior smoking history was reported by 18 of 29 patients. An ECOG performance status of 0 or 1 was recorded for the patients, and 0 to 3 prior chemotherapy regimens had been received by the patients. Blood samples were analyzed at two time points: 3 weeks after treatment start (second dose) and 6 weeks after treatment start. Blood samples yielded a median of around 150,000 T cells and around 80,000 unique TCRs, with median clonality approximately 0.08. Somatic, immune and clinical correlates of response to PD-L1 blockade with atezolizumab in urothelial cancer were the focus of an exploratory multi-omic analysis. Pretreatment tumor samples, along with matched peripheral blood collected serially before and after atezolizumab treatment, underwent TCR sequencing. Durable clinical benefit was defined as progression-free survival longer than 6 months, and TCR features were also tested against progression-free and overall survival. In the same patients who had TCR sequencing, pretreatment tumors also underwent whole exome sequencing and RNA sequencing. Durable clinical benefit was achieved by nine patients and was not achieved by 20 patients. Pretreatment blood TCR-seq was available for under 35 patients, at least one posttreatment blood collection was obtained for about 25 patients, and tumor TCR-seq was available for about 25 patients. Findings and caveats that apply to the study as a whole: Improved progression-free and overall survival was associated with having pretreatment peripheral blood TCR clonality below the median. Greater expansion of tumor-associated TCR clones in peripheral blood 3 weeks after the start of treatment was observed in patients with durable benefit (n ≈ 22, p = 0.022). Because the sample size was small (n ≈ 31) and many of the analyses were exploratory, the results are meant to be hypothesis-generating.

About this clone: It lacks a known antigen. Base-call qualities are not available, and no considerably larger clone is one nucleotide away.

Sample time point, as interpreted from the label and publication: pretreatment peripheral blood. A cohort of approximately 30 patients with locally advanced or metastatic urothelial carcinoma, treated at Memorial Sloan Kettering on a trial protocol, was included. Peripheral blood mononuclear cells were collected from each patient pretreatment and during treatment, giving between 1 and 8 total time points per patient. The Qiagen DNeasy Blood extraction kit was used to purify genomic DNA from total PBMCs and tumor samples. PBMCs were collected pretreatment and during treatment, and were isolated and stored as previously described. Per the germline V gene, MGHRA is the CDR1 and YSYEKL is the CDR2. Reading from cysteine to phenylalanine, the CDR3 counts 13 amino acids. Only CDR3 DNA is held: 39 bases, read in frame from base 1. Relative to germline, V is missing 4 bases and J is missing 4 bases, with 3 bases of the junction outside any gene match.

Synthetic TCR analog templates were spiked into each PCR to estimate absolute template abundance from read counts. TCRbeta CDR3 regions were amplified from genomic DNA with bias-controlled V and J gene primers using the immunoSEQ assay. Sequencing of rearranged TCRbeta segments was performed at approximately 20X coverage. The original pipeline was this. Clustering was used to correct sequencing errors, and CDR3s were annotated against IMGT so that V, D and J genes could be assigned. Only productive TCRbeta rearrangements were used in downstream analyses, excluding out-of-frame or stop-codon sequences. Clonality was computed as one minus Shannon entropy normalized by the log of the number of unique productive sequences. Clones differing between time points or between blood and tumor were identified by Fisher's exact test with Benjamini-Hochberg correction at adjusted p below 0.01. Held by TCRdb, this immuneACCESS table contains in-frame sequences only and omits some clones. Under half of the omission traces to an unresolved V gene where checked; the cause of the rest is unknown. V, J and clone size were drawn from that table, and D and trimming were deduced from the DNA. Across this sample there are 100,000 to 150,000 clones, with roughly 80% seen only once. The ten largest clones add up to 3.2% of the sample.

The source is a man aged 50 to 59 with urothelial cancer. The starting material was PBMCs, obtained around atezolizumab (anti-PD-L1) treatment. The V and J segments used are TRBV4-1 and TRBJ1-1, with 7 junctional bases fitting TRBD1. Here the CDR3 is given as CASSRGGTTEAFF. The DNA sequence is as follows: TGCGCCAGCAGCCGAGGGGGCACCACTGAAGCTTTCTTT.